This T cell receptor beta chain was obtained from a study of blood T cell repertoires in COVID-19. The overall study: In each case, the material was cDNA or gDNA derived from T cells, B-cell-depleted T cells, or PBMCs.

J lost 6 bases, V lost 2 bases, and 7 bases had no gene match. The CDR3 length is 15 residues. Germline values: CDR1 WSHSY, CDR2 SAAADI. Clones were sequenced by immunoSEQ multiplex PCR, and TCRdb holds only the in-frame ones, with some missing. This sample yields some 250,000 clones, of which around 83% are seen a single time; roughly 5.8% belongs to the top ten. This clonotype was obtained from a man at least 80 years old with acute or convalescent COVID-19. The chain carries TRBV10-2 and TRBJ1-3, with 7 bases aligning to TRBD1. The sequenced sample was peripheral blood. CDR3 residues: CASSEDRARVNTIYF. In DNA form, the CDR3 reads TGCGCCAGCAGTGAGGACAGGGCCCGGGTAAACACCATATATTTT.